What follows are 26 T cell receptor beta chains derived from one specimen sequenced in a study of T cells in Graves' hyperthyroidism and ophthalmopathy. TCR beta CDR3 regions were amplified from RNA transcripts. In the first-round RT-PCR of the TCR CDR3, the HTBI primer set was used. TCRdb ran MiXCR on the multiplex PCR reads and lists one entry per CDR3 protein. Here the sample spans some 300,000 distinct CDR3 sequences, roughly 20% being singletons. Sequences were obtained from blood. The receptors were sampled from a man aged 50 or older with Graves' ophthalmopathy.

In its sample, this clonotype was seen a few times. V usage is TRBV20-1 and J usage is TRBJ2-5; 8 bases map to TRBD1. J gave up 4 bases and V 5 bases, and 3 bases lay outside the gene matches. Germline CDR1 is DFQATT and CDR2 is SNEGSKA (reference sequence). The CDR3 extends over 12 amino acids. The CDR3 protein is CSAVDRGETQYF. CDR3 DNA sequence: TGCAGTGCTGTCGACAGGGGAGAGACCCAGTACTTC.

This chain connects TRBV29-1 to TRBJ2-5, with 14 bases that match TRBD2. The germline CDR1 and CDR2 sequences are SQVTM and ANQGSEA. V lost 6 bases, J lost 8 bases, and 14 bases stayed unmatched. The CDR3 totals 16 residues. Here the CDR3 DNA reads TGCAGCGTGCCAGGGACTAGCGGGAGTAAAGAGGCTACCCAGTACTTC. Protein sequence: CSVPGTSGSKEATQYF.

This clonotype occurred many times. This chain links TRBV28 with TRBJ1-5; weak D call: TRBD1 (6 bases). V was cut by 3 bases and J by 4 bases, with 13 bases left in between. The CDR3 is 15 residues long. Germline V CDR1 and CDR2: MDHEN, SYDVKM. The CDR3 DNA sequence: TGTGCCAGCAGTTTTGTCGCAGGGGCGAATCAGCCCCAGCATTTT. As protein: CASSFVAGANQPQHF.

This clonotype was observed a handful of times. The chain carries TRBV7-3 and TRBJ2-1; D might be TRBD1 or TRBD2, each matching 6 bases. V lost 5 bases, J lost 9 bases, and 20 bases lay in between. In germline, CDR1 is SGHTA, CDR2 FQGTGA. CDR3 length: 15 residues. The chain's CDR3 is CASSRGPNRLGEQFF. Here the CDR3 DNA reads TGTGCCAGCAGCCGGGGGCCCAATCGTCTGGGTGAGCAGTTCTTC.

The chain uses TRBV10-3 and TRBJ2-3; the match to TRBD1 covers 7 bases. Germline trimming cut 3 bases from V and 4 bases from J; bases unmatched to any gene: 7. The CDR3 is made up of 15 amino acids. Germline values: CDR1 ENHRY, CDR2 SYGVKD. The CDR3 bases are TGTGCCATCAGTGAAAGGGGGCCTCGGGCAGATACGCAGTATTTT. It is translated as CAISERGPRADTQYF.

This clonotype was seen a handful of times. V usage is TRBV7-9 and J usage is TRBJ2-3; tentatively, D is TRBD2 (6 bases). Trimming took 3 bases from V and 0 from J, leaving 16 bases between them. Germline V gene lookup returns CDR1 SEHNR and CDR2 FQNEAQ (reference sequence). The CDR3 has 17 amino acids. The CDR3 spells CASSFSGVGGSTDTQYF. In DNA form, the CDR3 reads TGTGCCAGCAGCTTCTCGGGGGTCGGCGGAAGCACAGATACGCAGTATTTT.

The genes are TRBV10-2 and TRBJ2-1; 11 bases fit TRBD2. The V and J ends lost 3 bases and 5 bases, in that order; junction bases with no gene match: 6. CDR3 length: 16 residues. The germline V gene has CDR1 WSHSY and CDR2 SAAADI. For the CDR3, the DNA is TGCGCCAGCAGTGAAACTAGCGGGAGTGGGGACAATGAGCAGTTCTTC. Residues: CASSETSGSGDNEQFF.

This clonotype was seen more than once but under ten times. V and J are TRBV10-3 and TRBJ2-7; TRBD2 matches at 11 bases. The length of the CDR3 is 13 residues. Germline V gene sequence: CDR1 ENHRY, CDR2 SYGVKD. Trimming at V came to 10 bases and at J to 4 bases, leaving 6 bases not matched to a gene. CDR3 amino acids: CATKTSGTYEQYF. CDR3 bases: TGTGCCACCAAGACTAGCGGGACGTACGAGCAGTACTTC.

The sample holds many counts of this clonotype. V gene TRBV30 combines with J gene TRBJ2-5; D not certain. The V gene's germline CDR1 is GTSNPN and CDR2 SVGIG (reference sequence). There are 13 residues in the CDR3. V lost 0 bases to trimming and J lost 2 bases, with 7 bases between them. CDR3 DNA sequence: TGTGCCTGGAGTGTAGCAGGTCAAGAGACCCAGTACTTC. The encoded protein is CAWSVAGQETQYF.

Note on this clonotype: Germline and junction disagree at one end, which may indicate a read error. The V and J genes are TRBV19 and TRBJ1-1; D gene unclear. CDR1 and CDR2 (germline): LNHDA, SQIVND (reference sequence). CDR3 length: 14 amino acids. The CDR3 loop reads CASSIALKHAEASF. In DNA form, the CDR3 reads TGTGCCAGTAGTATCGCCCTCAAACACGCTGAAGCTTCCTTT.

The V call is TRBV28, the J call TRBJ2-1; TRBD2 matches at 7 bases. Trimming at V came to 6 bases and at J to 7 bases, leaving 9 bases not matched to a gene. The germline V gene has CDR1 MDHEN and CDR2 SYDVKM. CDR3 size: 14 residues. This CDR3 reads CASRSGGRSNEQFF. The CDR3 DNA reads as TGTGCCAGCAGATCCGGCGGGAGATCGAATGAGCAGTTCTTC.

This clonotype was found many times. This chain connects TRBV5-4 to TRBJ2-5; tentatively, D is TRBD2 (6 bases). CDR3 size: 15 residues. V was pared by 0 bases and J by 5 bases, with 14 bases between. Germline CDR1 reads SGHNT; CDR2 reads YYREEE (reference sequence). The CDR3 sequence is CASSLEGARGETQYF. DNA for the CDR3: TGTGCCAGCAGCTTGGAAGGGGCTCGGGGGGAGACCCAGTACTTC. The full variable domain, completed using reference TRBV5-4 and TRBJ2-5, is ETGVTQSPTHLIKTRGQQVTLRCSSQSGHNTVSWYQQALGQGPQFIFQYYREEENGRGNFPPRFSGLQFPNYSSELNVNALELDDSALYLCASSLEGARGETQYFGPGTRLLVL.

The rearrangement links TRBV27 to TRBJ1-2; D not resolved. V was pared by 5 bases and J by 4 bases, with 14 bases between. Looked up from germline, CDR1 is MNHEY and CDR2 is SMNVEV (reference sequence). CDR3 size: 14 residues. Here the CDR3 DNA reads TGTGCCAGCAGTCCCCTCAGCGCAAGCTATGGCTACACCTTC. Its protein is CASSPLSASYGYTF.

This clonotype has just a few counts. The rearrangement links TRBV20-1 to TRBJ1-2, with 11 positions matching TRBD1. J lost 5 bases, V lost 0 bases, and 11 bases had no gene match. This CDR3 region has 17 residues. Germline V gives CDR1 DFQATT, CDR2 SNEGSKA (reference sequence). The chain's CDR3 is CSARERQGQGVLYGYTF. In DNA form, the CDR3 reads TGCAGTGCTAGAGAGCGCCAGGGACAGGGGGTCCTTTATGGCTACACCTTC.

This clonotype occurred many times. The chain is built from TRBV5-1 and TRBJ1-5; D call uncertain. CDR3 length equals 14 residues. Germline values: CDR1 SGHRS, CDR2 YFSETQ. The V and J ends lost 4 bases and 2 bases respectively, with 10 bases between them. This CDR3 is CASSPGVGNQPQHF. DNA of the CDR3: TGCGCCAGCAGCCCCGGGGTTGGCAATCAGCCCCAGCATTTT.

This clonotype turned up a few times. V gene TRBV12-3 or TRBV12-4 combines with J gene TRBJ2-7, with TRBD2 matching 10 bases. The CDR3 loop spans 15 amino acids. V lost 6 bases, J lost 2 bases, and 7 bases stayed unmatched. CDR3 loop: CASRRAGTSAYEQYF. The CDR3 nucleotides are TGTGCCAGCAGAAGGGCCGGGACTAGCGCCTACGAGCAGTACTTC.

This clonotype was seen more than once but under ten times. This sequence joins TRBV20-1 and TRBJ1-2, with D perhaps matching TRBD1 (6 bases). The CDR3 is 13 residues long. Between the trimmed V and J ends, which lost 0 bases and 5 bases, there was a span of 10 bases. In germline, CDR1 is DFQATT, CDR2 SNEGSKA (reference sequence). The CDR3 DNA sequence: TGCAGTGCTAGAGAGGGGGCACGATATGGCTACACCTTC. This codes for CSAREGARYGYTF.

This chain links TRBV30 with TRBJ2-6; D is perhaps TRBD1 (6 bases). Trimming took off 1 base at V and 2 bases at J, with 15 bases between the two ends. This CDR3 comprises 17 residues. Germline CDR1 GTSNPN, CDR2 SVGIG (reference sequence). This CDR3 is CAWSGGDTLTGANVLTF. The CDR3 nucleotides are TGTGCCTGGAGTGGAGGGGACACCCTTACTGGGGCCAACGTCCTGACTTTC. Variable domain in full (rest from reference TRBV30 and TRBJ2-6): SQTIHQWPATLVQPVGSPLSLECTVEGTSNPNLYWYRQAAGRGLQLLFYSVGIGQISSEVPQNLSASRPQDRQFILSSKKLLLSDSGFYLCAWSGGDTLTGANVLTFGAGSRLTVL.

This clonotype was picked up a small number of times. The rearrangement uses TRBV12-3 or TRBV12-4 and TRBJ2-5, with TRBD2 as a possible D gene (5 bases). This CDR3 is built from 14 residues. Trimming cost V 4 bases and J 2 bases, with 11 bases left between them. CDR3 loop: CASSSTMGQETQYF. The CDR3 coding sequence is TGTGCCAGCAGTTCGACTATGGGGCAAGAGACCCAGTACTTC.

The rearrangement links TRBV19 to TRBJ1-2, with D perhaps matching TRBD1 (6 bases). The CDR3 loop spans 15 amino acids. Germline lookup yields CDR1 LNHDA and CDR2 SQIVND (reference sequence). V was pared by 3 bases and J by 4 bases, with 15 bases between. This chain's CDR3 is CASSILTGNAYGYTF. The CDR3 DNA reads as TGTGCCAGTAGTATTCTGACAGGAAACGCCTATGGCTACACCTTC.

This rearrangement joins TRBV9 to TRBJ1-6; TRBD1 matches at 9 bases. Germline values: CDR1 SGDLS, CDR2 YYNGEE. The CDR3 contains 15 residues. The J segment lost 9 bases and the V segment lost 5 bases, leaving 9 bases of the junction unmatched. CDR3 bases: TGTGCCAGCAGTCCGGGACAGGGCTCTTTTTCACCCCTCCACTTT. It is translated as CASSPGQGSFSPLHF.

This clonotype was observed at least ten times. V is TRBV11-2 and J is TRBJ2-7, with D maybe TRBD1 (6 bases). Germline V gene lookup returns CDR1 SGHAT and CDR2 FQNNGV. The CDR3 is 16 amino acids. The germline V and J ends were trimmed by 0 bases and 0 bases, with 12 bases remaining between them. CDR3 coding DNA: TGTGCCAGCAGCTTAGAAGGACAGAGGAGCTCCTACGAGCAGTACTTC. Its protein product is CASSLEGQRSSYEQYF.

The chain has TRBV13 and TRBJ2-7, with 8 positions matching TRBD1. Trimming took 6 bases from V and 4 from J; bases not matched to a gene: 8. Per the germline V gene, CDR1 is PRHDT and CDR2 is FYEKMQ (reference sequence). This CDR3 has 14 residues. The CDR3 sequence: CASRGGQVGYEQYF. The CDR3 DNA sequence: TGTGCCAGCAGGGGGGGACAGGTGGGATACGAGCAGTACTTC.

In its sample, this clonotype was seen a few times. V gene TRBV29-1 combines with J gene TRBJ2-5; D gene unclear. The germline CDR1 and CDR2 sequences are SQVTM and ANQGSEA. The germline V and J ends were trimmed by 6 bases and 2 bases, with 1 base remaining between them. The CDR3 is made up of 9 amino acids. CDR3 nucleotides: TGCAGCGTACAAGAGACCCAGTACTTC. Encoded protein: CSVQETQYF.

This clonotype appeared many times. The chain couples TRBV2 to TRBJ1-5; TRBD1 matches 7 bases. This CDR3 is built from 15 residues. Germline trimming cut 3 bases from V and 2 bases from J; bases unmatched to any gene: 4. Germline V gene sequence: CDR1 SNHLY, CDR2 FYNNEI. CDR3 sequence: CASSETGTGNQPQHF. Here the CDR3 DNA reads TGTGCCAGCAGTGAGACAGGGACGGGCAATCAGCCCCAGCATTTT.

This clonotype was seen a few times. The chain carries TRBV12-3 or TRBV12-4 and TRBJ2-7, with 14 nucleotides matching TRBD2. V was clipped by 7 bases and J by 0 bases; unmatched bases: 11. The CDR3 runs 18 residues. Here the CDR3 DNA reads TGTGCCAGCACCCTCGGACTAGCGGGAGGTTCCCACTCCTACGAGCAGTACTTC. It yields the protein CASTLGLAGGSHSYEQYF.